A few counts support the clone carrying this T cell receptor beta chain. As yet, its antigen is unknown. The source of the sample is a study of T-cell reconstitution after alpha-beta-depleted transplantation in children. Study outcomes and limitations: Reports say that about two months after transplant, the alpha-beta T cells came out of several hundred graft clones that had expanded.

Preparing the TCRbeta library involved the use of unique molecular identifiers. TCRdb itself ran the PCR reads through MiXCR, one entry per CDR3 protein. This table holds around 300,000 distinct CDR3 sequences, roughly 25% found once. The sequence was collected from a male patient between 10 and 17 years old who had a stem cell transplant for acute lymphoblastic leukemia, so the T cells may come from the graft donor. The sequences come from PBMCs, mostly from graft donor cells, collected 180 days after TCRalphabeta/CD19-depleted stem cell transplant.

This CDR3 reads CASSLGAGRHYEQYF. CDR3 coding DNA: TGTGCCAGCAGCCTAGGGGCAGGACGTCACTACGAGCAGTACTTC. This chain connects TRBV11-2 to TRBJ2-7, with D maybe TRBD1 (5 bases). The CDR3 contains 15 residues. Trimming shortened V by 5 bases and J by 3 bases, and 17 bases separated the two germline ends. Germline CDR1 and CDR2: SGHAT and FQNNGV.